The T cell receptor (beta chain) under discussion was sequenced for a study of T cells in pancreatic ductal adenocarcinoma (dated by TCRdb to 2016 to 2017). For context, the study as a whole: Surgically resected pancreatic ductal adenocarcinoma specimens were analyzed for the quantity, spatial distribution, and characteristics of both suppressive cells and tumor-infiltrating CD8+ T cells, an effort aimed at clarifying the adaptive T-cell response occurring naturally. Paper-wide results and their limitations: Blood samples had more total productive templates and 6 to 10-fold more unique clonotypes than tumor samples. Since most pancreatic cancer patients present with inoperable disease, the resected cohort was skewed toward the minority of patients who had early-stage disease. There was no significant difference in T-cell clonality between tumor and blood, where mean clonality was about 0.112 for tumors and 0.07 to 0.075 for blood. Because tumors are enriched in CD45RO+ effector T cells rather than naive T cells, which biases toward lower diversity, comparisons of clonality between tumor and blood may be biased.

The pancreatic ductal adenocarcinoma patients who were selected had gone through surgery without receiving any neoadjuvant therapy. Peripheral blood was collected in heparin tubes, and PBMCs were then isolated from the blood with a histopaque density gradient and cryopreserved in around 10% DMSO. The DNeasy Blood and Tissue Kit, with Proteinase K and RNase treatment, was used to extract genomic DNA from about seven PBMC specimens and 9 flash-frozen tumor specimens. Comments on this clone: Which antigen it targets is not known. Base qualities were left out, and no much larger clone turns up one base away.

The immunoSEQ hsTCRB kit was used to amplify TCR beta CDR3 regions from genomic DNA. High-throughput TRB CDR3 sequencing was performed on an Illumina HiSeq system. On the authors' methods: The immunoSEQ software was used to analyze sequencing reads, and nonproductive sequences containing premature stops or frame-shifts were removed. Clonality of the repertoire was calculated as one minus the Shannon entropy normalized by log2 of the number of unique productive sequences. TCRdb retrieved this table from immuneACCESS and kept in-frame rearrangements only. Not all clones are present; in checked studies, unresolved V genes account for under half, and no reason is known for the remainder. The V and J calls and clone size were taken over from that table, and D and trimming were inferred from the DNA. This sample lists over 100,000 clones; 90% to 95% were detected once. Clones ranked in the top ten supply less than 4% of the sample.

The receptor comes from a human donor with pancreatic ductal adenocarcinoma. Sequenced input: PBMCs.

The bases are TGTGCCAGTAGGACCGGACAGTTGAACACTGAAGCTTTCTTT. Translated, it reads CASRTGQLNTEAFF. The receptor chain draws on TRBV19 and TRBJ1-1; TRBD1 is perhaps the D gene, given 6 matching bases. A distance of 11 bases separates the germline ends of V and J, which lose 6 bases and 0 bases respectively. For CDR1 and CDR2, the germline V gene (reference sequence) lists LNHDA and SQIVND. The CDR3 numbers 14 residues from cysteine through phenylalanine. CDR3 DNA is the only sequence kept; it has 42 bases, read in frame from the first base.